This T cell receptor beta chain was captured by sequencing in a study of cytomegalovirus exposure and HLA in healthy donors. PCR used 60 Vbeta primers and 13 Jbeta primers. Measured with immunoSEQ multiplex PCR; TCRdb has only the in-frame clones, and not every one. The sample yields approximately 150,000 clones, of which the top ten take up around 0.96%. The CDR3 loop spans 14 amino acids. Losses at the gene ends were 5 bases for V and 3 bases for J; bases not matched to a gene: 1. The V gene's germline CDR1 is SNHLY and CDR2 FYNNEI. The clonotype originates from a male donor in good health and CMV-seronegative. V usage is TRBV2 and J usage is TRBJ2-7, with 13 bases fitting TRBD2. Source material: PBMCs. Written as DNA, the CDR3 is TGTGCCAGCAGTAGGACTAGCGGGGGCTACGAGCAGTACTTC. Translated: CASSRTSGGYEQYF.